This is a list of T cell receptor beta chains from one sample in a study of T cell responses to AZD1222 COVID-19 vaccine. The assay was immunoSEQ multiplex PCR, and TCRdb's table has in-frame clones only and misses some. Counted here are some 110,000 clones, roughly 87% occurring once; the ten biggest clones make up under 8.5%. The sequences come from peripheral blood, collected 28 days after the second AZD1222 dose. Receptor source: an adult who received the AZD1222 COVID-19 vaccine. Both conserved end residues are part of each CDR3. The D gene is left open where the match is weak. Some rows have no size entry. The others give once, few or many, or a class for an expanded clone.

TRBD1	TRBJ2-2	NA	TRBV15	TGTGCCACCAGCCCCCTGGGGACAGGATGGGGAGCCGGGGAGCTGTTTTTT	CATSPLGTGWGAGELFF
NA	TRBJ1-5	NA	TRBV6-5	TGTGCCAGCACCACAGGTAGCAATCAGCCCCAGCATTTT	CASTTGSNQPQHF
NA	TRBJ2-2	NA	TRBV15	TGTGCCACCAGCAAGGGCCACTCCACCGGGGAGCTGTTTTTT	CATSKGHSTGELFF
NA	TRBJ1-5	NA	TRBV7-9	TGTGCCAGCAGCGAGAGCAATCAGCCCCAGCATTTT	CASSESNQPQHF
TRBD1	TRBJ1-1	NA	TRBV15	TGTGCCACCAGCTGGGACAGGGGGAACACTGAAGCTTTCTTT	CATSWDRGNTEAFF
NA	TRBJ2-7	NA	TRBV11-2	TGTGCCAGCAGCCCGGGGAGGACAGGACTCTTTCCTCGGTACTTC	CASSPGRTGLFPRYF
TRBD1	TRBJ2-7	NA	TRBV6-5	TGTGAATGGACAGGGGGTAAGGCCTACGAGCAGTACTTC	CEWTGGKAYEQYF
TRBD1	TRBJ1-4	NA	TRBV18	TGTGCCAGCTCACCCCAAGGGGGCCTCGATGAAAAACTGTTTTTT	CASSPQGGLDEKLFF
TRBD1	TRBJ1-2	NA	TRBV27	TGTGCCAGCAGTTCACAGGGGAATGGCTACACCTTC	CASSSQGNGYTF
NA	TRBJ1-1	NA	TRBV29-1	TGCAGCGTTGGACCTGGGGGCACTGAAGCTTTCTTT	CSVGPGGTEAFF
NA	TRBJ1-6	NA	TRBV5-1	TGCGCCAGCAGCCCCCAGGAGGATTCACCCCTCCACTTT	CASSPQEDSPLHF
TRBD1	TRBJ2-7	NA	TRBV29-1	TGCAGCGTTGAAGCATCGGGGGACAGGTACTCCTACGAGCAGTACTTC	CSVEASGDRYSYEQYF
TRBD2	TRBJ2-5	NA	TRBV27	TGTGCCAGCAGAAGCGGGGGTAGGCAAGAGACCCAGTACTTC	CASRSGGRQETQYF
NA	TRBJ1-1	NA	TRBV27	TGTGCCAGCAGCGAGGATCGACGGCCGCCGAACACTGAAGCTTTCTTT	CASSEDRRPPNTEAFF
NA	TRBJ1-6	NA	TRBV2	TGTGCCAGCATGGCTAGCTCCTATAATTCACCCCTCCACTTT	CASMASSYNSPLHF
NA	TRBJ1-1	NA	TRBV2	TGTGCCAGCAGTGAAGCTTATGTGGGGAACACTGAAGCTTTCTTT	CASSEAYVGNTEAFF
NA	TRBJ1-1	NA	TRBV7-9	TGTGCCAGCAGTATACGGGACGGCAACACTGAAGCTTTCTTT	CASSIRDGNTEAFF
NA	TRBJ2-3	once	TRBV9	TGTGCCAGCAGCGTTGGGGGCACAGATACGCAGTATTTT	CASSVGGTDTQYF
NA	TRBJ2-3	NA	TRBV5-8	TGTGCCAGCAGCTTGGGTAAGGGCACAGATACGCAGTATTTT	CASSLGKGTDTQYF
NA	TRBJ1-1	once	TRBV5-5	TGTGCCAGCAGCGGCCGGCCTTCCGCGGGCACTGAAGCTTTCTTT	CASSGRPSAGTEAFF
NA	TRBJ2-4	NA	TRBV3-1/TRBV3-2	TGTGCCAGCAGCCAGGTCAACGAGGGCATTCAGTACTTC	CASSQVNEGIQYF
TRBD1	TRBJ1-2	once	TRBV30	TGTGCCTGGAGTGTCCAGGGGGCATATGGCTACACCTTC	CAWSVQGAYGYTF